The 15 T cell receptor beta chains listed next were all sequenced from one sample in a study of T cell responses to AZD1222 COVID-19 vaccine. The assay was immunoSEQ multiplex PCR, and TCRdb's table has in-frame clones only and misses some. The sample shows about 140,000 clones, 80% to 95% of them seen only once. This sample comprised peripheral blood, obtained on day 0 of AZD1222 vaccination. Receptor source: an adult in good health.

The V call is TRBV28, the J call TRBJ1-1; a weak D match, TRBD1 (5 bases). The CDR3 consists of 14 residues. Looked up from germline, CDR1 is MDHEN and CDR2 is SYDVKM. V was shortened by 6 bases and J by 1 base, with 12 bases between the two germline ends. CDR3 loop: CASSPGARNTEAFF. In nucleotides, the CDR3 is TGTGCCAGCAGCCCTGGGGCGAGGAACACTGAAGCTTTCTTT.

This clone was observed once. The rearrangement links TRBV4-1 to TRBJ1-4; no clear D. Trimming stripped 2 bases from V and 8 bases from J, with 9 bases between. Germline V gives CDR1 MGHRA, CDR2 YSYEKL. CDR3 length equals 13 residues. The CDR3 nucleotides read TGCGCCAGCAGCCAATTTGCTCGCGAAAAACTGTTTTTT. This gives the protein CASSQFAREKLFF.

This clone has a handful of counts. The chain combines TRBV6-1 with TRBJ2-7, with a tentative D call TRBD2 (5 bases). The CDR3 has 14 amino acids. V was shortened by 2 bases and J by 3 bases, with 11 bases between the two germline ends. Germline CDR1 reads MNHNS; CDR2 reads SASEGT. The chain's CDR3 is CASSERLGGYEQYF. DNA for the CDR3: TGTGCCAGCAGTGAACGACTTGGAGGCTACGAGCAGTACTTC.

V gene TRBV5-1 combines with J gene TRBJ2-7; possible D gene TRBD1, 5 bases. Trimming left V 3 bases short and J 2 bases short, with 12 bases between. The CDR3 spans 14 residues. Germline V gives CDR1 SGHRS, CDR2 YFSETQ. CDR3 protein: CASSSGHDTYEQYF. CDR3 bases: TGCGCCAGCAGCTCAGGACATGATACCTACGAGCAGTACTTC.

V gene TRBV11-2 combines with J gene TRBJ1-1; 10 nucleotides match TRBD1. The CDR3 consists of 14 residues. J was trimmed by 10 bases and V by 5 bases; bases with no gene match: 10. The germline V gene encodes CDR1 SGHAT and CDR2 FQNNGV. Here the CDR3 DNA reads TGTGCCAGCAGCGTCGACAGGGGGCACGGGAGAGCTTTCTTT. This translates into CASSVDRGHGRAFF.

The chain combines TRBV7-2 with TRBJ2-3, with D maybe TRBD2 (5 bases). Germline V gives CDR1 SGHTA, CDR2 FQGNSA. Trimming took off 3 bases at V and 2 bases at J, with 12 bases between the two ends. The CDR3 runs to 15 residues. In nucleotides, the CDR3 is TGTGCCAGCAGCTTCACGGGGTCTAACACAGATACGCAGTATTTT. Residues: CASSFTGSNTDTQYF.

This chain links TRBV7-9 with TRBJ2-7; 8 nucleotides align to TRBD2. The CDR3 sequence is 13 residues long. V shed 7 bases, J shed 0 bases, and the junction held 2 bases outside the gene matches. Germline values: CDR1 SEHNR, CDR2 FQNEAQ (reference sequence). CDR3 amino acids: CASTRGDSYEQYF. The DNA of the CDR3 is TGTGCCAGCACGCGGGGGGACTCCTACGAGCAGTACTTC.

The V gene is TRBV2, the J gene TRBJ1-5, with 8 bases that match TRBD1. The CDR3 sequence is 17 residues long. V was pared by 3 bases and J by 6 bases, with 13 bases of the junction left unmatched. Per the germline V gene, CDR1 is SNHLY and CDR2 is FYNNEI. The CDR3 reads CASSERTGLSSGQPQHF. CDR3 sequence (DNA): TGTGCCAGCAGTGAGAGGACAGGGCTCTCTAGCGGTCAGCCCCAGCATTTT.

The chain carries TRBV7-9 and TRBJ1-1; possibly TRBD1 for D (5 bases). The length of the CDR3 is 13 residues. The V gene's germline CDR1 is SEHNR and CDR2 FQNEAQ (reference sequence). V was trimmed by 3 bases and J by 7 bases, leaving 12 bases between them. For the CDR3, the DNA is TGTGCCAGCAGCTTGGGGATCCAGGGTGAAGCTTTCTTT. As protein: CASSLGIQGEAFF.

The V and J genes are TRBV2 and TRBJ2-1; D is possibly TRBD1 (5 bases). V was trimmed by 4 bases and J by 4 bases, leaving 8 bases between them. The CDR3 covers 13 residues. Germline CDR1 SNHLY, CDR2 FYNNEI. This CDR3 is CASSARQYNEQFF. The CDR3, as DNA: TGTGCCAGCAGTGCGCGACAGTACAATGAGCAGTTCTTC.

The V call is TRBV21-1, the J call TRBJ2-7. TRBV21-1 is assigned pseudogene status. The CDR3 totals 8 residues. CDR3 bases: TGTGCCAGCAGCGGGTCGTACTTC. It codes for CASSGSYF.

The genes are TRBV10-2 and TRBJ1-5; TRBD1 might be the D (6 bases). V lost 5 bases and J lost 3, with 20 bases in between. CDR3 length equals 17 residues. Germline V CDR1 and CDR2: WSHSY, SAAADI. The CDR3 DNA follows: TGCGCCAGCAGTCTCGGGACACTTATTCGCGACAATCAGCCCCAGCATTTT. This encodes CASSLGTLIRDNQPQHF.

The chain carries TRBV9 and TRBJ2-1; D gene uncertain. The CDR3 has 15 amino acids. Per germline, CDR1 SGDLS and CDR2 YYNGEE. V shed 4 bases and J shed 0 bases, with 11 bases lying between them. DNA of the CDR3: TGTGCCAGCAGCCCTGGATCTAGCTCCTACAATGAGCAGTTCTTC. Translating gives CASSPGSSSYNEQFF. The complete variable domain, with remaining parts taken from reference TRBV9 and TRBJ2-1, reads DSGVTQTPKHLITATGQRVTLRCSPRSGDLSVYWYQQSLDQGLQFLIQYYNGEERAKGNILERFSAQQFPDLHSELNLSSLELGDSALYFCASSPGSSSYNEQFFGPGTRLTVL.

The chain uses TRBV7-8 and TRBJ2-5, with D perhaps given as TRBD1 or TRBD2 (5 bases each). The CDR3 sequence is 13 residues long. V lost 3 bases and J 5 bases, leaving 10 bases between the germline ends. The germline CDR1 and CDR2 sequences are SGHVS and FQNEAQ. The CDR3: CASSFSGQETQYF. CDR3 nucleotides: TGTGCCAGCAGCTTTTCGGGGCAGGAGACCCAGTACTTC.

The gene calls are TRBV19 and TRBJ1-5; maybe TRBD1 (6 bases). CDR3 length equals 17 residues. V was shortened by 9 bases and J by 3 bases, with 24 bases between the two germline ends. In germline, CDR1 is LNHDA, CDR2 SQIVND (reference sequence). The CDR3 DNA sequence: TGTGCCAGCCACGGACAGACGGGAACTTATACCAATCAGCCCCAGCATTTT. This gives the protein CASHGQTGTYTNQPQHF.